The 3 T cell receptor beta chains reported below all come from one sample, sequenced in a study of blood T cell repertoires in COVID-19. The method was immunoSEQ multiplex PCR; TCRdb's version includes in-frame clones alone and lacks a portion of them. This table holds some 120,000 clones, about 77% found once. The source material was peripheral blood. The receptors were sampled from a human donor in a cohort sampled during active COVID-19.

The chain joins TRBV7-9 to TRBJ1-3; D uncertain. The CDR3 has 15 residues. In germline, CDR1 is SEHNR, CDR2 FQNEAQ (reference sequence). The V and J ends lost 1 base and 0 bases respectively, with 7 bases between them. CDR3 region: CASSLVSSSGNTIYF. The CDR3, as DNA: TGTGCCAGCAGCTTAGTGTCTAGCTCTGGAAACACCATATATTTT.

The chain has TRBV28 and TRBJ1-2; D remains ambiguous. The length of the CDR3 is 14 residues. With 1 base removed from V and 4 bases from J, the gap between germline ends came to 10 bases. Germline CDR1 and CDR2: MDHEN and SYDVKM. The CDR3 region has the DNA TGTGCCAGCAGTTTATCGGCGGAGATCTATGGCTACACCTTC. The encoded protein is CASSLSAEIYGYTF.

The chain links TRBV30 to TRBJ1-5; TRBD1 matches at 9 bases. Germline V gene lookup returns CDR1 GTSNPN and CDR2 SVGIG (reference sequence). V was clipped by 3 bases and J by 9 bases; unmatched bases: 6. The CDR3 length is 13 residues. The CDR3 sequence: CAWSNRGPGPQHF. CDR3 sequence (DNA): TGTGCCTGGAGCAACAGGGGGCCAGGGCCCCAGCATTTT.